This is a list of T cell receptor beta chains from one sample in a study of shared clonotypes between healthy human individuals. TCRdb keeps only in-frame clones here, not all; method: immunoSEQ multiplex PCR. The table has approximately 2.5 million clones, 85% to 95% seen once. The specimen sequenced was naive CD4+ T cells sorted from blood. These TCRs come from a man aged 18 to 30 in good health. Each CDR3 is given with its conserved first and last residue. A D gene is named only where the DNA matches it firmly. Where a row states a size, it is once, few, many or the class of an expanded clone; other rows omit it.

D gene,V gene,J gene,clone size,CDR3 protein,CDR3 DNA
NA,TRBV6-6,TRBJ2-3,NA,CASSYTREADTQYF,TGTGCCAGCAGTTACACCCGAGAGGCGGATACGCAGTATTTT
TRBD1,TRBV5-6,TRBJ1-4,NA,CASSFGAGGGEKLFF,TGTGCCAGCAGTTTTGGTGCAGGGGGCGGAGAAAAACTGTTTTTT
NA,TRBV4-1,TRBJ2-7,NA,CASSQTGIRVDEQYF,TGCGCCAGCAGCCAAACAGGGATTCGGGTCGACGAGCAGTACTTC
NA,TRBV6-1,TRBJ1-2,NA,CASREGIPFYGYTF,TGTGCCAGCAGGGAGGGGATCCCTTTCTATGGCTACACCTTC
NA,TRBV13,TRBJ2-3,NA,CASSLISDTDTQYF,TGTGCCAGCAGCTTAATTAGCGACACAGATACGCAGTATTTT
NA,TRBV5-6,TRBJ2-1,once,CASSPKGGHNEQFF,TGTGCCAGCAGCCCCAAAGGGGGTCACAATGAGCAGTTCTTC
NA,TRBV7-6,TRBJ1-3,once,CASSGGGLSSGNTIYF,TGTGCCAGCAGCGGAGGGGGACTGTCCTCTGGAAACACCATATATTTT
NA,TRBV6-5,TRBJ1-6,NA,CASNPYLQINSPLHF,TGTGCCAGCAATCCCTACCTACAGATTAATTCACCCCTCCACTTT
NA,TRBV5-1,TRBJ1-1,NA,CASSGIGNTEAFF,TGCGCCAGCAGCGGAATAGGGAACACTGAAGCTTTCTTT
NA,TRBV6-5,TRBJ2-7,NA,CASSPRGNYEQYF,TGTGCCAGCAGCCCTCGGGGGAACTACGAGCAGTACTTC
NA,TRBV19,TRBJ2-7,once,CASSEGGSYEQYF,TGTGCCAGTAGCGAAGGGGGCTCCTACGAGCAGTACTTC
NA,TRBV28,TRBJ2-3,NA,CASTPSVPNRATDTQYF,TGTGCCAGCACCCCCTCCGTCCCGAACAGGGCCACAGATACGCAGTATTTT
TRBD1,TRBV9,TRBJ1-2,NA,CASSVGSRTGDYGYTF,TGTGCCAGCAGCGTAGGATCCAGGACAGGGGATTATGGCTACACCTTC
NA,TRBV28,TRBJ2-7,NA,CASSFGGVYEQYF,TGTGCCAGCAGTTTCGGCGGGGTCTACGAGCAGTACTTC
NA,TRBV6-6,TRBJ1-4,NA,CASSYDHNEKLFF,TGTGCCAGCAGTTACGACCATAATGAAAAACTGTTTTTT
TRBD1,TRBV9,TRBJ2-1,NA,CASSVGTGTGAYNEQFF,TGTGCCAGCAGCGTAGGTACCGGGACAGGGGCCTACAATGAGCAGTTCTTC
TRBD1,TRBV4-3,TRBJ2-7,NA,CASSQEIGADRGPYEQYF,TGCGCCAGCAGCCAAGAAATAGGAGCCGACAGGGGACCTTACGAGCAGTACTTC
TRBD1,TRBV13,TRBJ1-6,NA,CASSLGDRGRRSPLHF,TGTGCCAGCAGCTTAGGGGACAGGGGGCGCAGGTCACCCCTCCACTTT
NA,TRBV4-3,TRBJ1-5,NA,CASSQQHGELQPQHF,TGCGCCAGCAGCCAACAGCATGGGGAGTTGCAGCCCCAGCATTTT
NA,TRBV18,TRBJ2-2,once,CASSPRGEPTGELFF,TGTGCCAGCTCACCGAGGGGGGAGCCAACCGGGGAGCTGTTTTTT
NA,TRBV30,TRBJ2-2,once,CAWTGESNTGELFF,TGTGCCTGGACGGGCGAGTCGAACACCGGGGAGCTGTTTTTT
NA,TRBV30,TRBJ2-7,NA,CAWSVGGPYEQYF,TGTGCCTGGAGTGTCGGGGGCCCCTACGAGCAGTACTTC
NA,TRBV5-1,TRBJ2-1,NA,CASSLAAGSLGGEQFF,TGCGCCAGCAGCTTGGCAGCCGGGAGTCTTGGGGGTGAGCAGTTCTTC
TRBD2,TRBV9,TRBJ2-1,NA,CASSAGLAGESVDEQFF,TGTGCCAGCAGCGCCGGACTAGCGGGAGAGTCGGTGGATGAGCAGTTCTTC
TRBD1,TRBV7-2,TRBJ2-3,NA,CASSFRGSPTDTQYF,TGTGCCAGCAGCTTCAGGGGGTCACCCACAGATACGCAGTATTTT
NA,TRBV10-3,TRBJ2-7,NA,CAIRKQKDSYEQYF,TGTGCCATCAGAAAGCAAAAGGACTCCTACGAGCAGTACTTC